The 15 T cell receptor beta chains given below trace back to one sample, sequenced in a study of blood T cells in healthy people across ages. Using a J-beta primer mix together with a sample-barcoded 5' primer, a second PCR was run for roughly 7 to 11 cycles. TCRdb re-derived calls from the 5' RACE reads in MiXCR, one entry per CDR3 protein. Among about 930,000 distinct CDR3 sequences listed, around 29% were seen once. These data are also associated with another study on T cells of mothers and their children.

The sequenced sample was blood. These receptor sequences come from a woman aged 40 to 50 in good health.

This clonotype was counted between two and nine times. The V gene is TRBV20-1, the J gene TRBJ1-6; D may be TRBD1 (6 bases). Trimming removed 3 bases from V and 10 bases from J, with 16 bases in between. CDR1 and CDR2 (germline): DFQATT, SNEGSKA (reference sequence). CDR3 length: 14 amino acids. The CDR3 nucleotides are TGCAGTGCTAGGATGGAGGGGGTAGAATCACCCCTCCACTTT. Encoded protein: CSARMEGVESPLHF.

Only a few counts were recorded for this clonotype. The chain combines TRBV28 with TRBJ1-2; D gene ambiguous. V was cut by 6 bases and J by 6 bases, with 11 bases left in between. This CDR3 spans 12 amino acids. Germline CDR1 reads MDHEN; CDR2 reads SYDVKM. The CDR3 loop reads CASRFSMDGYTF. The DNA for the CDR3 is TGTGCCAGCAGATTTTCAATGGATGGCTACACCTTC.

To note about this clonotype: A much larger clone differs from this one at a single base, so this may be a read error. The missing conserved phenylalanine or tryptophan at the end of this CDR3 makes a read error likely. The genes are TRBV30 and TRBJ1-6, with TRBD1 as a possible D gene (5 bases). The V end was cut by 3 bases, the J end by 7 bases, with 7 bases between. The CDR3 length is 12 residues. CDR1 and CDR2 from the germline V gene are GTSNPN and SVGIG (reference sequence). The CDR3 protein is CAWSRANSPLHV. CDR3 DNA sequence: TGTGCCTGGAGCAGGGCCAATTCACCCCTCCACGTT.

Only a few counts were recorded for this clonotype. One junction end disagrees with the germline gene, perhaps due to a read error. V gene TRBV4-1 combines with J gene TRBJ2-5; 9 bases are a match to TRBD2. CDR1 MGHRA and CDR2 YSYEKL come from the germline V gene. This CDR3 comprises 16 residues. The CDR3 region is CASSQVAGAYQGTQYF. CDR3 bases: TGCGCCAGCAGCCAGGTAGCGGGGGCCTACCAAGGGACCCAGTACTTC.

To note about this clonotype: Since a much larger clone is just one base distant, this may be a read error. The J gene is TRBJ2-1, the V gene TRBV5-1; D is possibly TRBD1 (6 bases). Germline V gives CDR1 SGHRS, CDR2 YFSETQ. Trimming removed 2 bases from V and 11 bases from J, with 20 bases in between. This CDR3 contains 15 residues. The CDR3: CASSLRTVARVKQFF. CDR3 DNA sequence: TGCGCCAGCAGCTTACGGACAGTGGCACGTGTGAAGCAGTTCTTC.

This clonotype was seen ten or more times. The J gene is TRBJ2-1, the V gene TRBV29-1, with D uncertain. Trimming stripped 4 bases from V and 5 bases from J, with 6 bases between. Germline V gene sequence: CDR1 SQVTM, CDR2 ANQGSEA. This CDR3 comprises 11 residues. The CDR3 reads CSVGRNNEQFF. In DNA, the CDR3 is TGCAGCGTTGGCAGGAACAATGAGCAGTTCTTC.

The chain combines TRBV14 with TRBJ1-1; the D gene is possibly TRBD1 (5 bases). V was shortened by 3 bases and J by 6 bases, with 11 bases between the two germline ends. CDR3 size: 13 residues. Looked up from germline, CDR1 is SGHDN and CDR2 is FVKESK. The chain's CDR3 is CASSQPGGAEAFF. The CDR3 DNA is TGTGCCAGCAGCCAGCCCGGGGGGGCTGAAGCTTTCTTT.

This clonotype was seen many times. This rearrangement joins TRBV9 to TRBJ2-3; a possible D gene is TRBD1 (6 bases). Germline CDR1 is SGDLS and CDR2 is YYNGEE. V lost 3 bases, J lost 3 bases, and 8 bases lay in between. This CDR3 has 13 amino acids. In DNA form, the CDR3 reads TGTGCCAGCAGCGCAACAGGGACAGATACGCAGTATTTT. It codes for CASSATGTDTQYF. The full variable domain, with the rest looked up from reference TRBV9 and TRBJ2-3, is DSGVTQTPKHLITATGQRVTLRCSPRSGDLSVYWYQQSLDQGLQFLIQYYNGEERAKGNILERFSAQQFPDLHSELNLSSLELGDSALYFCASSATGTDTQYFGPGTRLTVL.

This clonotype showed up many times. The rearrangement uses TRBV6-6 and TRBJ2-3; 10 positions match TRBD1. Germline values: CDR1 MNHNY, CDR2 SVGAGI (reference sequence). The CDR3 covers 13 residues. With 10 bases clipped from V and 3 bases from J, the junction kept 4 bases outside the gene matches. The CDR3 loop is CATRQGATDTQYF. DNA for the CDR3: TGTGCCACCCGACAGGGGGCAACAGATACGCAGTATTTT.

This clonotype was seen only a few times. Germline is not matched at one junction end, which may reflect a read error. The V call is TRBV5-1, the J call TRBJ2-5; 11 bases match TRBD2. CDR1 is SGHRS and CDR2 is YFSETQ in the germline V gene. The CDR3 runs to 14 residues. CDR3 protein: CASRLASGGETQYF. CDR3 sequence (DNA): TGCGCCAGCAGGTTGGCTAGCGGGGGGGAGACCCAGTACTTC.

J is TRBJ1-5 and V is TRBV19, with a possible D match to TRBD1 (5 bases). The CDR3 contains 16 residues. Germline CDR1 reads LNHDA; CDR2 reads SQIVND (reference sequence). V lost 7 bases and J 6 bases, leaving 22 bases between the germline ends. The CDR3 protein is CASTPIGQGSIQPQHF. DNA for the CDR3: TGTGCCAGTACCCCGATTGGGCAGGGCTCAATTCAGCCCCAGCATTTT.

The CDR3: CASSLQGAANTEAFF. The CDR3 DNA reads as TGTGCCAGCTCACTTCAGGGGGCGGCCAACACTGAAGCTTTCTTT. The rearrangement uses TRBV18 and TRBJ1-1; TRBD1 matches at 8 bases. CDR3 size: 15 residues. Germline-derived CDR1 and CDR2 are KGHSH and LQKENI. V lost 4 bases to trimming and J lost 2 bases; unmatched junction nucleotides: 6.

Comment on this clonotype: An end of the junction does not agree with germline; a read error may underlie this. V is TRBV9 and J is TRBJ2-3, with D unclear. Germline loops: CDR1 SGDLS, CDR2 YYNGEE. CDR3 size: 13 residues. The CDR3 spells CASGVQGTDTQYF. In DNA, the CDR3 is TGTGCCAGCGGCGTCCAGGGCACAGATACGCAGTATTTT.

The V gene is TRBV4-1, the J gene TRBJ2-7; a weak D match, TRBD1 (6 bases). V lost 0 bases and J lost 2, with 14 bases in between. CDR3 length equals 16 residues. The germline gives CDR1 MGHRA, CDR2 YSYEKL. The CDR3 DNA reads TGCGCCAGCAGCCAAGAACCCGAGGGGGAAACCTACGAGCAGTACTTC. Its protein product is CASSQEPEGETYEQYF.

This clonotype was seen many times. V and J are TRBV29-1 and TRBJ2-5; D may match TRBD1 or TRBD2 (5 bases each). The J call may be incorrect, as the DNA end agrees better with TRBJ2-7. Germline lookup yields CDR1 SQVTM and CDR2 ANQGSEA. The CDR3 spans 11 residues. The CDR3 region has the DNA TGCAGCGTTGTAAGGGACCACGAGCAGTACTTC. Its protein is CSVVRDHEQYF.